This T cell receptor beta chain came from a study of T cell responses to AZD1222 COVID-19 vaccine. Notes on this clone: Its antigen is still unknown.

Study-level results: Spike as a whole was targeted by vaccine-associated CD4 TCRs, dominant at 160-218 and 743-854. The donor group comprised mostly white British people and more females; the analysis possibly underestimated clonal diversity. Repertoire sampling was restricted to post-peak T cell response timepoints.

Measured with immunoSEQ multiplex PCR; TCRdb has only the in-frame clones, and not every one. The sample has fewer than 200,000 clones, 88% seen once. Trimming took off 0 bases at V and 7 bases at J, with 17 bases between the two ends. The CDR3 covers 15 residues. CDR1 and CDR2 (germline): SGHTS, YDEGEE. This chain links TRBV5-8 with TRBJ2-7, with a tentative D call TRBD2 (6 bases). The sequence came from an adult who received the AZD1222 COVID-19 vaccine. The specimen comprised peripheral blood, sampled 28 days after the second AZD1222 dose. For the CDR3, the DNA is TGTGCCAGCAGCTTGGCCCGGGGCCCCCGGGAGGAGCAGTACTTC. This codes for CASSLARGPREEQYF.